This entry lists 9 T cell receptor beta chains sequenced from one sample in a study of blood T cell repertoires in COVID-19. Data came from immunoSEQ multiplex PCR; TCRdb stores just in-frame clones and leaves some out. In the table there are about half a million clones, approximately 91% of which are singletons. Sequencing used PBMCs or T cells enriched from blood (not recorded which). All receptors come from a woman aged 55 to 70 who had recovered from COVID-19.

The chain joins TRBV6-1 to TRBJ1-4; D unclear. Looked up from germline, CDR1 is MNHNS and CDR2 is SASEGT. The CDR3 covers 15 residues. Between the trimmed V and J ends, which lost 1 base and 4 bases, there was a span of 10 bases. The CDR3 DNA reads as TGTGCCAGCAGTGAAGGGCGGAAGAATAATGAAAAACTGTTTTTT. Amino acids: CASSEGRKNNEKLFF.

The chain couples TRBV3-1 (or the pseudogene TRBV3-2) to TRBJ1-3, with D tentatively TRBD1 (5 bases). The V and J ends lost 0 bases and 0 bases respectively, with 6 bases between them. The CDR3 sequence is 15 residues long. The germline V gene has CDR1 LGHDT and CDR2 YNNKEL (reference sequence). The DNA of the CDR3 is TGTGCCAGCAGCCAAGAGGACATCTCTGGAAACACCATATATTTT. This codes for CASSQEDISGNTIYF.

The V call is TRBV14, the J call TRBJ1-3; a weak D match, TRBD1 (6 bases). The CDR3 has 12 amino acids. Germline-derived CDR1 and CDR2 are SGHDN and FVKESK. The V gene lost 9 bases and the J gene lost 4 bases, with 10 bases spanning the gap. The CDR3 sequence: CASARGGNTIYF. The CDR3 nucleotides are TGTGCCAGTGCCAGGGGAGGAAACACCATATATTTT.

V usage is TRBV2 and J usage is TRBJ1-2, with D perhaps TRBD1 (6 bases). V shed 2 bases and J shed 2 bases, with 12 bases lying between them. The CDR3 contains 15 residues. CDR1 SNHLY and CDR2 FYNNEI come from the germline V gene. CDR3 residues: CASSESGGANYGYTF. In nucleotides, the CDR3 is TGTGCCAGCAGTGAAAGTGGGGGCGCGAACTATGGCTACACCTTC.

The CDR3 region has the DNA TGTGCCAGCACCAGGTACAGGGAGGGCTATGGCTACACCTTC. Translating it yields CASTRYREGYGYTF. This chain links TRBV6-6 with TRBJ1-2; D possibly corresponds to TRBD1 (6 bases). V lost 7 bases and J 4 bases, leaving 16 bases between the germline ends. Germline CDR1 is MNHNY and CDR2 is SVGAGI (reference sequence). The CDR3 is made up of 14 amino acids.

The chain links TRBV19 to TRBJ1-5; 7 bases align to TRBD1. V was pared by 9 bases and J by 5 bases, with 4 bases of the junction left unmatched. CDR1 and CDR2 from the germline V gene are LNHDA and SQIVND (reference sequence). The CDR3 is made up of 12 amino acids. The DNA for the CDR3 is TGTGCCAGCGGGACAGAGTATCAGCCCCAGCATTTT. As protein: CASGTEYQPQHF.

This sequence joins TRBV29-1 and TRBJ1-3, with D unresolved. The V end was cut by 4 bases, the J end by 1 base, with 8 bases between. Per germline, CDR1 SQVTM and CDR2 ANQGSEA. The CDR3 spans 13 residues. The CDR3 DNA is TGCAGCGTTGTTCCCACATCTGGAAACACCATATATTTT. Protein: CSVVPTSGNTIYF.

The V call is TRBV2, the J call TRBJ1-1; D is possibly TRBD1 (6 bases). Germline V gene lookup returns CDR1 SNHLY and CDR2 FYNNEI. V lost 7 bases to trimming and J lost 8 bases, with 11 bases between them. The CDR3 loop spans 11 amino acids. CDR3 sequence: CASTPGVEAFF. The CDR3, as DNA: TGTGCCAGCACCCCAGGGGTAGAAGCTTTCTTT.

This chain uses TRBV3-1 (or the pseudogene TRBV3-2) with TRBJ2-1; D gene unclear. The CDR3 runs 13 residues. The germline V gene has CDR1 LGHDT and CDR2 YNNKEL (reference sequence). The V end was cut by 1 base, the J end by 9 bases, with 10 bases between. The CDR3 bases are TGTGCCAGCAGCCAAGGTCGGCCGGGTGAGCAGTTCTTC. It encodes CASSQGRPGEQFF.